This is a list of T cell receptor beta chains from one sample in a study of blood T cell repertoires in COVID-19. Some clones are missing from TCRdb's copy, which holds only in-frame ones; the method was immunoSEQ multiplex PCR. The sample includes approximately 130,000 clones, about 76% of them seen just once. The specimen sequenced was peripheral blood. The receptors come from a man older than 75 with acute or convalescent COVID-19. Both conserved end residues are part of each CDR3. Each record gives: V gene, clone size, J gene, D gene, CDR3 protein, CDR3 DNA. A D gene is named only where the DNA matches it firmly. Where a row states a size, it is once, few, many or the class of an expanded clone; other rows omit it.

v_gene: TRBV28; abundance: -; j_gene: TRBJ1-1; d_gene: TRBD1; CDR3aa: CASSHSGTGGTEAFF; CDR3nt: TGTGCCAGCAGTCACTCCGGGACAGGGGGCACTGAAGCTTTCTTT
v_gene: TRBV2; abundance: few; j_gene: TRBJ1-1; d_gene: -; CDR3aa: CASTIQGYTEAFF; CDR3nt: TGTGCCAGCACGATTCAGGGGTACACTGAAGCTTTCTTT
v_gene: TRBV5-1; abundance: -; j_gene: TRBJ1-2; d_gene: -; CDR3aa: CASSPESVNYGYTF; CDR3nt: TGCGCCAGCAGCCCCGAGTCCGTAAACTATGGCTACACCTTC
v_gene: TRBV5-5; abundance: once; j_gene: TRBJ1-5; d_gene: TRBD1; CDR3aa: CASSETTGALSPQHF; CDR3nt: TGTGCCAGCAGCGAGACTACAGGGGCCCTATCGCCCCAGCATTTT
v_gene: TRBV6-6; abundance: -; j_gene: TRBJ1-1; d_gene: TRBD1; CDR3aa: CASSPSRKPDRVEVNTEAFF; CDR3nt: TGTGCCAGCAGTCCTTCTCGGAAACCGGACAGGGTTGAGGTGAACACTGAAGCTTTCTTT
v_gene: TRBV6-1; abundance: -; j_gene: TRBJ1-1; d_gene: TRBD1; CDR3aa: CASSEVRGGVSEAFF; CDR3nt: TGTGCCAGCAGTGAAGTGAGAGGGGGCGTAAGTGAAGCTTTCTTT
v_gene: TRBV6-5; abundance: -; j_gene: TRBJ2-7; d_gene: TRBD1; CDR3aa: CASSYRDRSYEQYF; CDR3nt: TGTGCCAGCAGTTACAGGGACAGGTCCTACGAGCAGTACTTC
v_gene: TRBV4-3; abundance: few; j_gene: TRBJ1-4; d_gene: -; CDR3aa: CASSQDRGGWGEKLFF; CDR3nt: TGCGCCAGCAGCCAAGATCGCGGGGGGTGGGGTGAAAAACTGTTTTTT
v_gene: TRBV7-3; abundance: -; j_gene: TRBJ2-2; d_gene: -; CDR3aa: CASSLPEGTGELFF; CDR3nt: TGTGCCAGCAGCTTGCCAGAGGGTACCGGGGAGCTGTTTTTT
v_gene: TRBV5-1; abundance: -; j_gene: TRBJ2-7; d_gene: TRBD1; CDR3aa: CASSLGDRGFEQYF; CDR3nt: TGCGCCAGCAGCTTGGGGGACAGGGGTTTCGAGCAGTACTTC
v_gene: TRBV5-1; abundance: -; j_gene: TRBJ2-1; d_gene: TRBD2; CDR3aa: CASTLGGTYNEQFF; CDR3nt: TGCGCCAGCACGTTGGGGGGGACCTACAATGAGCAGTTCTTC
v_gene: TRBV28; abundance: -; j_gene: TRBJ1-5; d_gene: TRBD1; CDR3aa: CASSRTGRDQPQHF; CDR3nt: TGTGCCAGCAGTCGGACAGGGCGGGATCAGCCCCAGCATTTT
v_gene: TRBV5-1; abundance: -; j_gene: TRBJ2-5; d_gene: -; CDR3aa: CASSRAGQETQYF; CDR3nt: TGCGCCAGCAGCCGGGCGGGGCAAGAGACCCAGTACTTC
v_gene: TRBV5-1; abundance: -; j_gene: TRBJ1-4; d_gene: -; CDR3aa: CASSSSSATNEKLFF; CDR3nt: TGCGCCAGCAGCTCTAGCAGTGCAACTAATGAAAAACTGTTTTTT